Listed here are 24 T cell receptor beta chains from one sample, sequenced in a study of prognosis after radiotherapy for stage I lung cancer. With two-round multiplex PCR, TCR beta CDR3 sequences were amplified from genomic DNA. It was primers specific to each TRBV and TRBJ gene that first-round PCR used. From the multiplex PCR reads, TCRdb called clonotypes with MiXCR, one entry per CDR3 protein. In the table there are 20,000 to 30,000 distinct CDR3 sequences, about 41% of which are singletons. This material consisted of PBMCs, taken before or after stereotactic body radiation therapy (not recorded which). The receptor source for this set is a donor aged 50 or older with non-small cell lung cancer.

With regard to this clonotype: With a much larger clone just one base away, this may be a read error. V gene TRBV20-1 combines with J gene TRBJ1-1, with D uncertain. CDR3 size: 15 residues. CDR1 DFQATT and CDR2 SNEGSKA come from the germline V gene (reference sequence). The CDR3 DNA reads TGCAGTTCTAGAGGTGCAAGGTGGATCGTCGCTGAAGCTTTCTTT. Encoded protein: CSSRGARWIVAEAFF.

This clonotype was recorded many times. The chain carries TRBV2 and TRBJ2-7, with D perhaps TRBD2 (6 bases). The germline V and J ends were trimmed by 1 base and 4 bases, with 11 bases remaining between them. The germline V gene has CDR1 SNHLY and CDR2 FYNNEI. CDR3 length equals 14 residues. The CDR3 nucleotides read TGTGCCAGCAGTGAAGGTGGGAGCGGGTACGAGCAGTACTTC. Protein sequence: CASSEGGSGYEQYF.

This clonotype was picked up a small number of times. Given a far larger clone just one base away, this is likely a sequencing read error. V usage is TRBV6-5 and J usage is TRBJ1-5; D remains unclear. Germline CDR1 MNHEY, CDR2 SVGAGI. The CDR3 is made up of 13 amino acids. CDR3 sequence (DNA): TGTGCCAGCAGTTACTCGAACATTTCGCCCAAGCATTTT. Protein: CASSYSNISPKHF.

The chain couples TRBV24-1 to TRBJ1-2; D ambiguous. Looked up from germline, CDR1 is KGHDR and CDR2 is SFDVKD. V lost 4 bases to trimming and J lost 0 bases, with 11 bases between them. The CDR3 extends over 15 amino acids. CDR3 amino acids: CATSDLYGPNYGYTF. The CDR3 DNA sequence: TGTGCCACCAGTGACCTGTACGGACCTAACTATGGCTACACCTTC.

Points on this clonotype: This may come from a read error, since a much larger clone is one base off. CDR3 loop: CVSSRRPGGGETQYF. The CDR3 nucleotides are TGTGTCAGCAGCCGCAGGCCAGGGGGGGGAGAGACCCAGTACTTC. The chain links TRBV3-1 to TRBJ2-5; D may be TRBD1 or TRBD2 (7 bases each). The CDR3 covers 15 residues. The germline V gene has CDR1 LGHDT and CDR2 YNNKEL (reference sequence).

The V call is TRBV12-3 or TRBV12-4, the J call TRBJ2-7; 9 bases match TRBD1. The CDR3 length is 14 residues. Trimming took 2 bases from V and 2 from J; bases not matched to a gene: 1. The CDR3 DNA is TGTGCCAGCAGTTTAACAGGGGGCCCCTACGAGCAGTACTTC. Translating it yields CASSLTGGPYEQYF.

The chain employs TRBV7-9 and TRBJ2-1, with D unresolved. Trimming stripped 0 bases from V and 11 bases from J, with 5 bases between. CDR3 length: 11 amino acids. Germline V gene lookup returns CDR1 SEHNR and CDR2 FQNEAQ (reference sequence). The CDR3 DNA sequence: TGTGCCAGCAGCTTAGCCCCACAGCAGTTCTTC. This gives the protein CASSLAPQQFF.

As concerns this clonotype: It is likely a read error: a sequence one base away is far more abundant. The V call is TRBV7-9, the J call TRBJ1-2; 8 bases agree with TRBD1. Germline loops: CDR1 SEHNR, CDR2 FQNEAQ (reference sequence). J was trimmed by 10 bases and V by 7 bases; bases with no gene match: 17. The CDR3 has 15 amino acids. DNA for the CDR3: TGTGCCAGCAACAACCCCACCCGGACAGGGAAGGTCTACACCTTC. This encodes CASNNPTRTGKVYTF.

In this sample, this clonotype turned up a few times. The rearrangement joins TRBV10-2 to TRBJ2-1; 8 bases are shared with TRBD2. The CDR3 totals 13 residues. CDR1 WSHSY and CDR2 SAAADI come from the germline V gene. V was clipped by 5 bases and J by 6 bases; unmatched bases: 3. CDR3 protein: CASSSGTSNEQFF. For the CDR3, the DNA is TGCGCCAGCAGTTCCGGGACTAGCAATGAGCAGTTCTTC.

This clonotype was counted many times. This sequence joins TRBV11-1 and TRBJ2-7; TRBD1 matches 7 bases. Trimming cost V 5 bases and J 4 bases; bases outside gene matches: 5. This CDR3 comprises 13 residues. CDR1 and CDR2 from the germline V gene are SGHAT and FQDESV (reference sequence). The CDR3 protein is CASSPGQRYEQYF. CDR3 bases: TGTGCCAGCAGCCCGGGACAGCGTTACGAGCAGTACTTC.

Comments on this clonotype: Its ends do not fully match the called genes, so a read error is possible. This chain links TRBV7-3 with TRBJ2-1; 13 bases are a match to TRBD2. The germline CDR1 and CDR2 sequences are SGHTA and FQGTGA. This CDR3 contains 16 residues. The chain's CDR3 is CASSAHRTSGSNDQFF. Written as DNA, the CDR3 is TGTGCCAGCAGCGCCCACCGGACTAGCGGGAGCAATGATCAGTTCTTC.

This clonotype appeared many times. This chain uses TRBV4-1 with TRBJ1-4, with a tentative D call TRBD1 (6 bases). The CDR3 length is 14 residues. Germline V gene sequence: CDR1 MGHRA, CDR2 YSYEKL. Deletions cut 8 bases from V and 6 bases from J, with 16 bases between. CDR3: CASRRQEVDEKLFF. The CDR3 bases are TGCGCCAGCCGGAGACAGGAGGTAGATGAAAAACTGTTTTTT.

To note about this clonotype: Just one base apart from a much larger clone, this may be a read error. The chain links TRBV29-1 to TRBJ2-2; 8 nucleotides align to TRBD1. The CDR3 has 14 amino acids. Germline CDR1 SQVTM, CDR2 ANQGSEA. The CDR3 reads CSAETGVGTVELFF. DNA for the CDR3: TGCAGCGCCGAGACAGGGGTGGGCACCGTGGAGCTGTTTTTT.

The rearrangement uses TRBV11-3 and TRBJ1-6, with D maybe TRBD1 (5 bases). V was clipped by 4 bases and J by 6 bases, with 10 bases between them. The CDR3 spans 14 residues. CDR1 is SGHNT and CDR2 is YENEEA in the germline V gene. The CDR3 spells CASSYRDGNSPLHF. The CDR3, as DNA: TGTGCCAGCAGCTACCGGGACGGTAATTCACCCCTCCACTTT.

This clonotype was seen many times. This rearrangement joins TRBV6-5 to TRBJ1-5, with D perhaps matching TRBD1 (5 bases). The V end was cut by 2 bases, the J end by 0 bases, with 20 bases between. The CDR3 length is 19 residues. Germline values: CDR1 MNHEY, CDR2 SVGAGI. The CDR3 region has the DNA TGTGCCAGCAGTTACAACCCAGGGACTTTTACTTATAGCAATCAGCCCCAGCATTTT. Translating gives CASSYNPGTFTYSNQPQHF.

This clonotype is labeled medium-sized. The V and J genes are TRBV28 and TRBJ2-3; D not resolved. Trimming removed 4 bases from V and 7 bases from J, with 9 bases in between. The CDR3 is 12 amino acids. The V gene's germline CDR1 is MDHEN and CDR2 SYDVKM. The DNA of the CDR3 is TGTGCCAGCAGTTCGCCCCCCAATACGCAGTATTTT. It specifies CASSSPPNTQYF.

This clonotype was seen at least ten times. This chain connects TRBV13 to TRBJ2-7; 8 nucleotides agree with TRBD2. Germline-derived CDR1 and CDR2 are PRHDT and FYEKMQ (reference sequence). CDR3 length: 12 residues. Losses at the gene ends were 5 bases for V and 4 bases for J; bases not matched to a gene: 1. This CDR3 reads CASSRLAYEQYF. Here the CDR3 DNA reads TGTGCCAGCAGCCGACTAGCGTACGAGCAGTACTTC.

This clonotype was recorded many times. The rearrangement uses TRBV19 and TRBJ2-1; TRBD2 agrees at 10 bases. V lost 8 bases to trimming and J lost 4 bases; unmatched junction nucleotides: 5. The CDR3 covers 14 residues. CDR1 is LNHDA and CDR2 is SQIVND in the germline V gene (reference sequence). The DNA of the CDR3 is TGTGCCAGTTCGGTAGCGGGGGGATACAATGAGCAGTTCTTC. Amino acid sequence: CASSVAGGYNEQFF.

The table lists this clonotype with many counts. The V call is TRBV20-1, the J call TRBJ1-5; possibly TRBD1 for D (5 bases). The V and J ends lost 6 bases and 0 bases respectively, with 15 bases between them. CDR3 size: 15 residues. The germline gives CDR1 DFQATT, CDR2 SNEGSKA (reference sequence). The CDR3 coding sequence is TGCAGTGCGGGGGGAAGCTCTTATAGCAATCAGCCCCAGCATTTT. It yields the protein CSAGGSSYSNQPQHF.

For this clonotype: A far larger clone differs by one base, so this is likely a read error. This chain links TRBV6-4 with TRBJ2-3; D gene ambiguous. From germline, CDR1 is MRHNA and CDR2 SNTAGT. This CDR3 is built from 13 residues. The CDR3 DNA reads TGTGCCAGCAGTCATACCGACACAGATACGAAGTATTTT. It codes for CASSHTDTDTKYF.

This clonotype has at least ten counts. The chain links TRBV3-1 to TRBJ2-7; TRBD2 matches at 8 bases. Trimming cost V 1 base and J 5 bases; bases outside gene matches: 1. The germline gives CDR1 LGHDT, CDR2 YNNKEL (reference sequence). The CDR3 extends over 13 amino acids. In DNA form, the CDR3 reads TGTGCCAGCAGCCAAGGGACTAGCAACGAGCAGTACTTC. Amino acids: CASSQGTSNEQYF.

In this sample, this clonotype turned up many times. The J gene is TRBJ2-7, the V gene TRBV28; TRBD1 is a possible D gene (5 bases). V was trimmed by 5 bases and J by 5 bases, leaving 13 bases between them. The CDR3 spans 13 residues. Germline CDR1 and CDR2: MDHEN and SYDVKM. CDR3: CASSPFTGDEQYF. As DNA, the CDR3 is TGTGCCAGCAGTCCATTCACAGGTGACGAGCAGTACTTC.

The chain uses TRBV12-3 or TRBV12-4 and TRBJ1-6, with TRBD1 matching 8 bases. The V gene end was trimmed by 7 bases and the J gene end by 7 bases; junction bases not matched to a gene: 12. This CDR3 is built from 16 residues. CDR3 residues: CASIRGQGGSNSPLHF. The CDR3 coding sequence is TGTGCCAGCATCCGTGGACAGGGTGGAAGCAATTCACCCCTCCACTTT.

In DNA form, the CDR3 reads TGTGCCAGTTCAACAGGGACAACGAACACTGAAGCTTTCTTT. This translates into CASSTGTTNTEAFF. This chain joins TRBV25-1 and TRBJ1-1, with D possibly TRBD1 on 6 matching bases. The CDR3 extends over 14 amino acids. Germline assignment: CDR1 MGHDK and CDR2 SYGVNS. Trimming removed 9 bases from V and 1 base from J, with 15 bases in between. Full variable domain (missing parts from reference TRBV25-1 and TRBJ1-1): EADIYQTPRYLVIGTGKKITLECSQTMGHDKMYWYQQDPGMELHLIHYSYGVNSTEKGDLSSESTVSRIRTEHFPLTLESARPSHTSQYLCASSTGTTNTEAFFGQGTRLTVV.